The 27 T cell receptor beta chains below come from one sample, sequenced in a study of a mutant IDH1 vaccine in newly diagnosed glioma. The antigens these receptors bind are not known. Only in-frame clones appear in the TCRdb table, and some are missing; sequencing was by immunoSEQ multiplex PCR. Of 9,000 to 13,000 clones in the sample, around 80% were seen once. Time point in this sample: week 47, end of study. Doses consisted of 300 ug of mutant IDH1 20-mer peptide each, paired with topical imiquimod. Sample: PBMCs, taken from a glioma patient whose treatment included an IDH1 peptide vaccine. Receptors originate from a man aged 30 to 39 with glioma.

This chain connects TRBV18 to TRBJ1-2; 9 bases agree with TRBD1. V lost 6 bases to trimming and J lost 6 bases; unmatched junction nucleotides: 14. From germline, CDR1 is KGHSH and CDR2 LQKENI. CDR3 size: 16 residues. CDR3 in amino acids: CASSFRDRVSKDGYTF. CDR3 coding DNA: TGTGCCAGCTCGTTCCGGGACAGGGTTTCAAAGGATGGCTACACCTTC.

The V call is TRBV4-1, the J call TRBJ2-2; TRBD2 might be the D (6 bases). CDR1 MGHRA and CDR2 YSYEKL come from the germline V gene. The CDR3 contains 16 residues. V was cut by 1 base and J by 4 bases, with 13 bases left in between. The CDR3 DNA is TGCGCCAGCAGCCAAGTTGCGACAGCGGGCACCGGGGAGCTGTTTTTT. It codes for CASSQVATAGTGELFF.

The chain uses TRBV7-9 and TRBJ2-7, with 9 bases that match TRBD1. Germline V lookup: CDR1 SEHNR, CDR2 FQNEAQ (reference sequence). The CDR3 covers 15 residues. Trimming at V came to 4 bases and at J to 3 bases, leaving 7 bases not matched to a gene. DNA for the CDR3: TGTGCCAGCAGCTCACTCGACAGGGGGGACTACGAGCAGTACTTC. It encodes CASSSLDRGDYEQYF.

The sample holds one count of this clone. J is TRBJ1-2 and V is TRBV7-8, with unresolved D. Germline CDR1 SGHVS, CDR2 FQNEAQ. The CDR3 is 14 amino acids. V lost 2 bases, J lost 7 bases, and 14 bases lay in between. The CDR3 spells CASSLSPNPSGYTF. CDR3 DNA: TGTGCCAGCAGCTTATCCCCCAACCCGTCTGGCTACACCTTC.

CDR3 DNA: TGTGCCAGCAGCTTCTTGGGGGACCCGTCAAGCACAGATACGCAGTATTTT. This gives the protein CASSFLGDPSSTDTQYF. The chain combines TRBV7-8 with TRBJ2-3; tentatively, D is TRBD1 or TRBD2 (5 bases each). The ends were cut back, 3 bases at V and 0 bases at J, with 16 bases in the middle. The germline V gene encodes CDR1 SGHVS and CDR2 FQNEAQ. The CDR3 spans 17 residues.

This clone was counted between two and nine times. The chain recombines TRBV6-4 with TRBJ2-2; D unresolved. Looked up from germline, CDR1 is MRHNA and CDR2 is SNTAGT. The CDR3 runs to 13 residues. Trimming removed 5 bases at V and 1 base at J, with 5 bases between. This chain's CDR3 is CASSSGNTGELFF. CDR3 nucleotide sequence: TGTGCCAGCAGTTCAGGGAACACCGGGGAGCTGTTTTTT.

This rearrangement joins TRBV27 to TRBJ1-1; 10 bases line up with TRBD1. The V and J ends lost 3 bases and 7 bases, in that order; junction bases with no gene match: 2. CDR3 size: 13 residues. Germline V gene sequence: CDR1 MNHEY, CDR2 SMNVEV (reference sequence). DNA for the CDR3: TGTGCCAGCAGTTTGGGGACAGGGGTTGAAGCTTTCTTT. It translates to CASSLGTGVEAFF.

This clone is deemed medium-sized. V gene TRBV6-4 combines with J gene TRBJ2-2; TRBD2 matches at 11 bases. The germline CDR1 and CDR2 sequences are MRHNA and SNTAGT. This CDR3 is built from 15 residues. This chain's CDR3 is CATSGSNGDTGELFF. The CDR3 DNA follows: TGTGCAACTAGCGGGAGTAACGGCGACACCGGGGAGCTGTTTTTT.

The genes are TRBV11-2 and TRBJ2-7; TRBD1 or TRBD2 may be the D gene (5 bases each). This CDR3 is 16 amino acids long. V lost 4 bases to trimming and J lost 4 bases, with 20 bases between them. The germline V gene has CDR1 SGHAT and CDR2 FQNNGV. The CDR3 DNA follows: TGTGCCAGCAGCTCCGAAGGGACCACCAAATGGTACGAGCAGTACTTC. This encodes CASSSEGTTKWYEQYF.

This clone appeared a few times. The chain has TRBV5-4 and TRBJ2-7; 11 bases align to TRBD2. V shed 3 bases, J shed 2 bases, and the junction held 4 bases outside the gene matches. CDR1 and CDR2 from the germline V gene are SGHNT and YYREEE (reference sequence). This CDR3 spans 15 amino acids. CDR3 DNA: TGTGCCAGCAGCTCCAGACTAGCGGGAACCTACGAGCAGTACTTC. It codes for CASSSRLAGTYEQYF.

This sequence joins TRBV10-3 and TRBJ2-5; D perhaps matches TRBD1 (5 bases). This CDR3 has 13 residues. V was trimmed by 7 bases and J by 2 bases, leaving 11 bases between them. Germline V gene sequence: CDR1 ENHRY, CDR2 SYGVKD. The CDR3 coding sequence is TGTGCCATCACCAGTGACAGTCAAGAGACCCAGTACTTC. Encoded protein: CAITSDSQETQYF.

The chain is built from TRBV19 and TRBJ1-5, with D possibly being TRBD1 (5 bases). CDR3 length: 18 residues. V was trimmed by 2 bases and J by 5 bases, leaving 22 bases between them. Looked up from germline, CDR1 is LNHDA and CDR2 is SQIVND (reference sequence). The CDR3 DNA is TGTGCCAGTAGTATACTATCGAGGGGATCCCCCTTGGATCAGCCCCAGCATTTT. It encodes CASSILSRGSPLDQPQHF.

Written as DNA, the CDR3 is TGTGCCAGCTCACCAGGGTTCCATGGGGCCAACGTCCTGACTTTC. This gives the protein CASSPGFHGANVLTF. The V and J genes are TRBV18 and TRBJ2-6; D is unresolved. Germline V gene sequence: CDR1 KGHSH, CDR2 LQKENI. Trimming took 2 bases from V and 3 from J, leaving 8 bases between them. There are 15 residues in the CDR3.

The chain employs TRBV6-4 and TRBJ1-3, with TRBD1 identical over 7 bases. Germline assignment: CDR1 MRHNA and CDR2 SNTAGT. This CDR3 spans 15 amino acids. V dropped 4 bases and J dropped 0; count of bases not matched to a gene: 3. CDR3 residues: CASSVAGGSGNTIYF. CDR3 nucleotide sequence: TGTGCCAGCAGTGTGGCAGGGGGCTCTGGAAACACCATATATTTT.

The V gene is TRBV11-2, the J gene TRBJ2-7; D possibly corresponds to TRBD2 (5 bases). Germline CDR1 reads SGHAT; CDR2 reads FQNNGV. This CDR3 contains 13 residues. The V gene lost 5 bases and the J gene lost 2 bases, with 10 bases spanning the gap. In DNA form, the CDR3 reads TGTGCCAGCAGCCTAGGACTTACCTACGAGCAGTACTTC. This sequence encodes CASSLGLTYEQYF. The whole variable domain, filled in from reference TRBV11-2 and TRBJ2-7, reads EAGVAQSPRYKIIEKRQSVAFWCNPISGHATLYWYQQILGQGPKLLIQFQNNGVVDDSQLPKDRFSAERLKGVDSTLKIQPAKLEDSAVYLCASSLGLTYEQYFGPGTRLTVT.

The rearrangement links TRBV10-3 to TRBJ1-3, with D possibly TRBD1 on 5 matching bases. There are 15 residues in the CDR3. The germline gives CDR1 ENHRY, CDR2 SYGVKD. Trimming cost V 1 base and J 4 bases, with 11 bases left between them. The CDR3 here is CAISEFQGDGNTIYF. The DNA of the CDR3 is TGTGCCATCAGTGAGTTTCAGGGAGACGGAAACACCATATATTTT.

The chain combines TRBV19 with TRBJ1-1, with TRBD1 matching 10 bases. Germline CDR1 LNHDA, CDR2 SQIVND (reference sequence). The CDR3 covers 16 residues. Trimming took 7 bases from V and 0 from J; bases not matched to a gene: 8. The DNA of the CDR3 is TGTGCCAGTACCAAACCGGGACAGGGGTTGAACACTGAAGCTTTCTTT. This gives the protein CASTKPGQGLNTEAFF. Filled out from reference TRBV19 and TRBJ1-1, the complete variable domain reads DGGITQSPKYLFRKEGQNVTLSCEQNLNHDAMYWYRQDPGQGLRLIYYSQIVNDFQKGDIAEGYSVSREKKESFPLTVTSAQKNPTAFYLCASTKPGQGLNTEAFFGQGTRLTVV.

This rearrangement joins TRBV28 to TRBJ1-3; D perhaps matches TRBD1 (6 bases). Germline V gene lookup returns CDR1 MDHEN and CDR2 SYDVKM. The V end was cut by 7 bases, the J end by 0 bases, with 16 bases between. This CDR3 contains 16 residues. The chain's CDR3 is CASTLSRGFSGNTIYF. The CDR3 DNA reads TGTGCCAGCACCCTAAGTAGGGGGTTCTCTGGAAACACCATATATTTT. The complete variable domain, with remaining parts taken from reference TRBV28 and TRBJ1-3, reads DVKVTQSSRYLVKRTGEKVFLECVQDMDHENMFWYRQDPGLGLRLIYFSYDVKMKEKGDIPEGYSVSREKKERFSLILESASTNQTSMYLCASTLSRGFSGNTIYFGEGSWLTVV.

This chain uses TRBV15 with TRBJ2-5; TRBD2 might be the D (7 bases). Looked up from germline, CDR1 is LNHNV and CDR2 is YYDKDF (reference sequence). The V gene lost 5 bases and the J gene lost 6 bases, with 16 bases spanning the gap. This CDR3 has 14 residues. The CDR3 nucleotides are TGTGCCACCAGCGCCAAGGGGGGGAGGAAGACCCAGTACTTC. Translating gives CATSAKGGRKTQYF.

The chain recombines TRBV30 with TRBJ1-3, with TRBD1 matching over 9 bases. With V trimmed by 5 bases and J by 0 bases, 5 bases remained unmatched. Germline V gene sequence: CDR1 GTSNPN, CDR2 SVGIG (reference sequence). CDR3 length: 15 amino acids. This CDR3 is CAWRRDRASGNTIYF. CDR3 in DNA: TGTGCCTGGCGACGGGACAGGGCCTCTGGAAACACCATATATTTT.

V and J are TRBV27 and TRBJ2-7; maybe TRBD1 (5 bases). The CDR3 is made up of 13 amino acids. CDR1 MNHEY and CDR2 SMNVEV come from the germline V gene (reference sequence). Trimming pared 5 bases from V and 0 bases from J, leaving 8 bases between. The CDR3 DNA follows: TGTGCCAGCAGTCTCCAGGGCTCCTACGAGCAGTACTTC. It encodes CASSLQGSYEQYF.

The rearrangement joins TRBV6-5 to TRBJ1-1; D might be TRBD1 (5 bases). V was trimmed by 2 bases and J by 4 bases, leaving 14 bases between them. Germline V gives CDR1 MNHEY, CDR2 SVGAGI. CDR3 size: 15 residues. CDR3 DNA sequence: TGTGCCAGCAGTTACGGACGGGGGATAGTCACTGAAGCTTTCTTT. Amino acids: CASSYGRGIVTEAFF.

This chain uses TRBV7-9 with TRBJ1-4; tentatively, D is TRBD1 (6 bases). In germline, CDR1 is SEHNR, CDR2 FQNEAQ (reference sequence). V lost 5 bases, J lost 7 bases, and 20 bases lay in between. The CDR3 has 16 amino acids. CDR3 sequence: CASSPTGGGGTEKLFF. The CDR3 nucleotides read TGTGCCAGCAGCCCGACGGGAGGGGGGGGCACTGAAAAACTGTTTTTT.

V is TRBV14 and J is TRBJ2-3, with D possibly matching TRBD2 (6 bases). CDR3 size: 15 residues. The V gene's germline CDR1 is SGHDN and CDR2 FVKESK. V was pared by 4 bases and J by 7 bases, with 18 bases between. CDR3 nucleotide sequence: TGTGCCAGCAGCCTCCCCCGGGGGAGAGGGCATACGCAGTATTTT. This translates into CASSLPRGRGHTQYF.

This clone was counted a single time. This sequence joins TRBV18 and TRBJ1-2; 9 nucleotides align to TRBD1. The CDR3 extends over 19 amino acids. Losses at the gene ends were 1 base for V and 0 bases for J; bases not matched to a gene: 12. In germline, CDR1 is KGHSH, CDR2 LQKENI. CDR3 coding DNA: TGTGCCAGCTCACCACTCGCCGGGACAGGGAAAGGAGCTAACTATGGCTACACCTTC. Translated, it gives CASSPLAGTGKGANYGYTF. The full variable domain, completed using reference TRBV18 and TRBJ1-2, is NAGVMQNPRHLVRRRGQEARLRCSPMKGHSHVYWYRQLPEEGLKFMVYLQKENIIDESGMPKERFSAEFPKEGPSILRIQQVVRGDSAAYFCASSPLAGTGKGANYGYTFGSGTRLTVV.

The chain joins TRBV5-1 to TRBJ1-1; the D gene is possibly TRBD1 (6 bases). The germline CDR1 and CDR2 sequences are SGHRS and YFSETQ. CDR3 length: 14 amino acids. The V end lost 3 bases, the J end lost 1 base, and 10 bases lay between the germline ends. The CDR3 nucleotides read TGCGCCAGCAGCTCGGAGGGGGGGAACACTGAAGCTTTCTTT. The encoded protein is CASSSEGGNTEAFF.

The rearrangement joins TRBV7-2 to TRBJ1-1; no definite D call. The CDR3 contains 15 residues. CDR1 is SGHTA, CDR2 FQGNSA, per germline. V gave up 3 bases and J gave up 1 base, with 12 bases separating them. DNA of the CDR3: TGTGCCAGCAGCTTTGGGCCTATAAAGAACACTGAAGCTTTCTTT. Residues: CASSFGPIKNTEAFF.